This TCR beta chain came from a study of response to subunit inactivated influenza vaccine. Germline CDR1 is DFQATT and CDR2 is SNEGSKA (reference sequence). The trim removed 5 bases at V and 6 bases at J, leaving 12 bases unmatched. CDR3 length equals 14 residues. TCRdb passed the RT-PCR reads through MiXCR, listing each CDR3 protein once. The sample has 650,000 to 850,000 distinct CDR3 sequences, approximately 15% seen once; the top ten hold 6% to 8%. Regarding this clonotype: The antigen is unknown.

The study's findings and limits: The authors suggested that every seasonal influenza vaccination recruits few new T cells.

Sequencing used PBMCs from blood, obtained around 15 days before vaccination. The rearrangement uses TRBV20-1 and TRBJ1-2, with 7 bases that match TRBD1. The sequence was obtained from a man in his fifties or sixties who received an inactivated influenza vaccine. The CDR3 sequence is CSAVGGAGGNGYTF. The CDR3 DNA reads TGCAGTGCTGTGGGGGGGGCAGGGGGTAATGGCTACACCTTC.